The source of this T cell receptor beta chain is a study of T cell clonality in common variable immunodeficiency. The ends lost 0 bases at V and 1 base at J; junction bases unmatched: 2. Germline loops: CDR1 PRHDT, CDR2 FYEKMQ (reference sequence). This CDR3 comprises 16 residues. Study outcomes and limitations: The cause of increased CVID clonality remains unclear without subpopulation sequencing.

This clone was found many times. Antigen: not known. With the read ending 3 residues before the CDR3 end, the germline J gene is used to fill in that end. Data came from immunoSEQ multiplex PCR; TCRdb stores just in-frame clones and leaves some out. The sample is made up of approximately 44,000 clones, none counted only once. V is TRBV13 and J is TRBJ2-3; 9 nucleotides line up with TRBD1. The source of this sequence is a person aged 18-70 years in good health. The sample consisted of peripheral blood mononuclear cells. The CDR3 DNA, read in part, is TGTGCCAGCAGCTTAGGCGGGGACAGGGGCACAGATACG. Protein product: CASSLGGDRGTDT. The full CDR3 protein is CASSLGGDRGTDTQYF.